The present T cell receptor (beta chain) was sequenced within a study of early T cells in non-severe SARS-CoV-2 infection. Study background: With bulk RNA from unsorted whole blood as input, sequencing yielded unpaired chains.

Unique molecular identifiers were affixed to single, distinct cDNA molecules. TCRdb analysed the 5' RACE reads with MiXCR anew, one entry per CDR3 protein. Of tens of thousands of distinct CDR3 sequences in the sample, over 4% are singletons; the top ten hold approximately 5%. The CDR3 consists of 16 residues. Deletions cut 5 bases from V and 2 bases from J, with 16 bases between. Per the germline V gene, CDR1 is SGHTA and CDR2 is FQGTGA. This clonotype was seen at least ten times. This chain joins TRBV7-3 and TRBJ2-1; D is perhaps TRBD2 (5 bases). This clonotype was obtained from an adult who was a healthcare worker with PCR-confirmed SARS-CoV-2 infection or an uninfected control (not recorded which). Sequences were obtained from whole blood. CDR3 coding DNA: TGTGCCAGCAGCCCCACCCGAGCGGTTACCTACAATGAGCAGTTCTTC. It codes for CASSPTRAVTYNEQFF.